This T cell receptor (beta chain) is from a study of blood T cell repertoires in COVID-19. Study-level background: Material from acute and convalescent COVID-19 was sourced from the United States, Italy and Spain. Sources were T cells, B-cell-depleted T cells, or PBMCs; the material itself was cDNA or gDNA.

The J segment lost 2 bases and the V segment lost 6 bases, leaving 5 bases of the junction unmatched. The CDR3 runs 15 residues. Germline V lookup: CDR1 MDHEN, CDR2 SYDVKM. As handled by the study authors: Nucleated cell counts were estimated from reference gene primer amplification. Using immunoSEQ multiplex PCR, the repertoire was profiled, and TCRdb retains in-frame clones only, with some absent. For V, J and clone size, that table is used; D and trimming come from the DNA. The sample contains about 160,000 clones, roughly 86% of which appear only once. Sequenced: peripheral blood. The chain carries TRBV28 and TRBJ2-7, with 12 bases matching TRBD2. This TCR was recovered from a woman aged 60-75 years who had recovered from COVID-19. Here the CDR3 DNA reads TGTGCCAGCAGGTCGACTAGCGGGGGAACCTACGAGCAGTACTTC. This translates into CASRSTSGGTYEQYF. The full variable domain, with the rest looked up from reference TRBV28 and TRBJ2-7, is DVKVTQSSRYLVKRTGEKVFLECVQDMDHENMFWYRQDPGLGLRLIYFSYDVKMKEKGDIPEGYSVSREKKERFSLILESASTNQTSMYLCASRSTSGGTYEQYFGPGTRLTVT.